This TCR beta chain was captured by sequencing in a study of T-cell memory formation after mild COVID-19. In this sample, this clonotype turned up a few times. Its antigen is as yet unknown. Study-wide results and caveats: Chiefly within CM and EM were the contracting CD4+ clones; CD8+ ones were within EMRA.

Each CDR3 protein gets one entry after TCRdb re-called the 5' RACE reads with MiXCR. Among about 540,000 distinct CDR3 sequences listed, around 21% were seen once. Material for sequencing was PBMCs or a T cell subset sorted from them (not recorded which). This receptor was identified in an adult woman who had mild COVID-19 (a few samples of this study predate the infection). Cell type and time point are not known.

The chain's CDR3 is CAWSGGILDEQYF. The DNA of the CDR3 is TGTGCCTGGAGTGGGGGGATTTTGGACGAGCAGTACTTC. The chain couples TRBV30 to TRBJ2-7; D possibly uses TRBD1 or TRBD2 (5 bases each). V lost 1 base, J lost 5 bases, and 12 bases lay in between. The CDR3 is 13 amino acids. Germline loops: CDR1 GTSNPN, CDR2 SVGIG (reference sequence).